This record looks at one TCR beta chain sequence and its context. Its target is not known. The assay was immunoSEQ multiplex PCR, and TCRdb's table has in-frame clones only and misses some. The table records over a thousand clones, about 28% of them present only once. These data originate in a study of T cells in localized non-small cell lung cancer. The CDR3 is made up of 15 amino acids. Germline V lookup: CDR1 LNHDA, CDR2 SQIVND (reference sequence). V lost 9 bases to trimming and J lost 2 bases; unmatched junction nucleotides: 8. General study points: Elevated blood T cell density was associated with longer overall survival.

The TCR sequence derives from a male donor older than 55 with stage II lung adenocarcinoma. This material consisted of normal lung tissue next to the tumor, taken before any cancer treatment. The chain has TRBV19 and TRBJ2-3, with 10 bases fitting TRBD2. CDR3 loop: CASRGTSASTDTQYF. The CDR3 region has the DNA TGTGCCAGCCGCGGGACTAGCGCATCCACAGATACGCAGTATTTT.